The 22 T cell receptor beta chains given below trace back to one sample, sequenced in a study of blood T cell repertoires in COVID-19. Assay: immunoSEQ multiplex PCR; the TCRdb copy retains only in-frame clones and omits some. The sample includes fewer than 200,000 clones, roughly 87% of them seen just once. Sequencing was done on a sample of PBMCs or T cells enriched from blood (not recorded which). The receptors were sampled from a human donor with acute COVID-19. The donor label of this sample is uncertain.

The genes are TRBV7-3 and TRBJ2-1; 12 bases are shared with TRBD1. After removal of 0 bases from V and 5 bases from J, the junction contained 11 bases not matched to a gene. CDR1 is SGHTA, CDR2 FQGTGA, per germline. The CDR3 runs to 19 residues. The CDR3 coding sequence is TGTGCCAGCAGCTTAACGGGGACAGGGGGCGCAGTTAGGGACAATGAGCAGTTCTTC. Its translation is CASSLTGTGGAVRDNEQFF.

The rearrangement joins TRBV7-2 to TRBJ1-5, with 9 bases fitting TRBD1. This CDR3 is 16 amino acids long. V was clipped by 3 bases and J by 2 bases; unmatched bases: 5. CDR1 and CDR2 from the germline V gene are SGHTA and FQGNSA. Here the CDR3 DNA reads TGTGCCAGCAGCTTGGGACAGGGATCGGGCAATCAGCCCCAGCATTTT. Amino acids: CASSLGQGSGNQPQHF.

There are a few counts of this clone. This chain connects TRBV30 to TRBJ1-2, with D tentatively TRBD1 (5 bases). V shed 3 bases and J shed 7 bases, with 6 bases lying between them. Per germline, CDR1 GTSNPN and CDR2 SVGIG (reference sequence). This CDR3 spans 10 amino acids. CDR3 nucleotides: TGTGCCTGGAGGCAGGGTGGCTACACCTTC. Protein sequence: CAWRQGGYTF.

V is TRBV6-5 and J is TRBJ2-5; 8 positions agree with TRBD1. Germline V CDR1 and CDR2: MNHEY, SVGAGI. CDR3 size: 15 residues. The V and J ends lost 5 bases and 2 bases, in that order; junction bases with no gene match: 7. DNA for the CDR3: TGTGCCAGCAGTCACCCAGACAGGGGTCAAGAGACCCAGTACTTC. It translates to CASSHPDRGQETQYF.

The chain joins TRBV3-1 (or the pseudogene TRBV3-2) to TRBJ2-3; 12 positions match TRBD2. Losses at the gene ends were 4 bases for V and 1 base for J; bases not matched to a gene: 6. The germline gives CDR1 LGHDT, CDR2 YNNKEL (reference sequence). The CDR3 is 17 residues long. The CDR3: CASSPRLAGVGTDTQYF. CDR3 in DNA: TGTGCCAGCAGCCCCAGACTAGCGGGGGTGGGCACAGATACGCAGTATTTT.

The chain joins TRBV11-2 to TRBJ2-5; 9 bases match TRBD2. CDR1 SGHAT and CDR2 FQNNGV come from the germline V gene. The CDR3 extends over 19 amino acids. The junction had 17 bases not matched to a gene; V was cut back by 0 bases and J by 6 bases. The CDR3 is CASSLDSAIASGTWKTQYF. The CDR3, as DNA: TGTGCCAGCAGCTTAGACAGCGCCATAGCTAGCGGGACCTGGAAGACCCAGTACTTC.

The gene calls are TRBV6-4 and TRBJ2-1; D possibly corresponds to TRBD2 (5 bases). The ends were cut back, 6 bases at V and 10 bases at J, with 16 bases in the middle. Germline values: CDR1 MRHNA, CDR2 SNTAGT. CDR3 size: 13 residues. This CDR3 is CASSTGPRREQFF. Written as DNA, the CDR3 is TGTGCCAGCAGCACCGGGCCTAGGAGGGAGCAGTTCTTC.

This clone was seen a few times. The chain joins TRBV16 to TRBJ1-1; D call uncertain. In germline, CDR1 is KGHSY, CDR2 FQNENV. The CDR3 extends over 17 amino acids. V lost 4 bases to trimming and J lost 0 bases, with 18 bases between them. The CDR3: CASSLRSGSLLNTEAFF. CDR3 DNA: TGTGCCAGCAGCCTAAGATCGGGGTCCCTATTGAACACTGAAGCTTTCTTT.

The rearrangement links TRBV6-5 to TRBJ2-5; 8 nucleotides align to TRBD2. The trim removed 7 bases at V and 2 bases at J, leaving 6 bases unmatched. The germline V gene encodes CDR1 MNHEY and CDR2 SVGAGI. The CDR3 is 14 amino acids. The CDR3 region has the DNA TGTGCCAGCACTCTTACGGGGGGGCAAGAGACCCAGTACTTC. Translating gives CASTLTGGQETQYF.

V is TRBV28 and J is TRBJ2-7, with TRBD1 matching over 7 bases. Germline V gene sequence: CDR1 MDHEN, CDR2 SYDVKM. The CDR3 totals 15 residues. V lost 6 bases and J lost 0; bases outside the gene matches: 8. The CDR3 here is CASSSRQGVSYEQYF. The CDR3 bases are TGTGCCAGCAGCTCACGCCAGGGGGTCTCCTACGAGCAGTACTTC.

J is TRBJ1-3 and V is TRBV19; D is unresolved. Germline CDR1 LNHDA, CDR2 SQIVND (reference sequence). Trimming cost V 5 bases and J 0 bases, with 14 bases left between them. The CDR3 is made up of 16 amino acids. The CDR3 DNA reads as TGTGCCAGTAGTCGACTTCACGGGTTCTCTGGAAACACCATATATTTT. Its translation: CASSRLHGFSGNTIYF.

V and J are TRBV28 and TRBJ2-2; 7 bases align to TRBD1. CDR3 length: 15 residues. Germline assignment: CDR1 MDHEN and CDR2 SYDVKM. After removal of 5 bases from V and 2 bases from J, the junction contained 5 bases not matched to a gene. CDR3: CASSPGTANTGELFF. The CDR3 DNA reads as TGTGCCAGCAGTCCCGGGACAGCCAACACCGGGGAGCTGTTTTTT.

This clone was detected once. This chain joins TRBV7-2 and TRBJ2-3; 10 positions agree with TRBD2. Per germline, CDR1 SGHTA and CDR2 FQGNSA. This CDR3 spans 16 amino acids. The junction had 7 bases not matched to a gene; V was cut back by 5 bases and J by 2 bases. The CDR3 protein is CASSVKRGGYTDTQYF. CDR3 coding DNA: TGTGCCAGCAGCGTCAAGCGGGGGGGTTACACAGATACGCAGTATTTT. Drawing the rest from reference TRBV7-2 and TRBJ2-3, the complete variable domain is GAGVSQSPSNKVTEKGKDVELRCDPISGHTALYWYRQSLGQGLEFLIYFQGNSAPDKSGLPSDRFSAERTGGSVSTLTIQRTQQEDSAVYLCASSVKRGGYTDTQYFGPGTRLTVL.

The genes are TRBV7-9 and TRBJ2-3, with 10 bases fitting TRBD2. The germline V gene encodes CDR1 SEHNR and CDR2 FQNEAQ (reference sequence). The V gene end was trimmed by 5 bases and the J gene end by 6 bases; junction bases not matched to a gene: 11. CDR3 length: 16 amino acids. Written as DNA, the CDR3 is TGTGCCAGCAGCGCCCTACTAGCGGGGCGAGGGGATACGCAGTATTTT. Amino acids: CASSALLAGRGDTQYF. Using reference TRBV7-9 and TRBJ2-3 for the parts outside the CDR3, the full variable domain is DTGVSQNPRHKITKRGQNVTFRCDPISEHNRLYWYRQTLGQGPEFLTYFQNEAQLEKSRLLSDRFSAERPKGSFSTLEIQRTEQGDSAMYLCASSALLAGRGDTQYFGPGTRLTVL.

The chain employs TRBV7-9 and TRBJ1-2; tentative D call: TRBD1 (5 bases). V was clipped by 1 base and J by 1 base, with 10 bases between them. The CDR3 covers 15 residues. Germline lookup yields CDR1 SEHNR and CDR2 FQNEAQ (reference sequence). CDR3 sequence: CASSLEQGGNYGYTF. The CDR3 region has the DNA TGTGCCAGCAGCTTAGAGCAGGGTGGTAACTATGGCTACACCTTC.

The J gene is TRBJ2-7, the V gene TRBV5-1; D is perhaps TRBD1 (7 bases). From germline, CDR1 is SGHRS and CDR2 YFSETQ. The V gene lost 0 bases and the J gene lost 2 bases, with 12 bases spanning the gap. The CDR3 extends over 15 amino acids. CDR3 nucleotide sequence: TGCGCCAGCAGCTTGGGACAGGGAGGAACCTACGAGCAGTACTTC. Translating it yields CASSLGQGGTYEQYF. The whole variable domain, remainder taken from reference TRBV5-1 and TRBJ2-7, is KAGVTQTPRYLIKTRGQQVTLSCSPISGHRSVSWYQQTPGQGLQFLFEYFSETQRNKGNFPGRFSGRQFSNSRSEMNVSTLELGDSALYLCASSLGQGGTYEQYFGPGTRLTVT.

This rearrangement joins TRBV2 to TRBJ1-4; possibly TRBD1 for D (5 bases). The CDR3 has 15 residues. Germline V lookup: CDR1 SNHLY, CDR2 FYNNEI. Deletions cut 4 bases from V and 2 bases from J, with 11 bases between. CDR3 protein: CASSGQTATNEKLFF. The CDR3, as DNA: TGTGCCAGCAGTGGCCAGACAGCTACTAATGAAAAACTGTTTTTT.

This clone was picked up one time. The chain uses TRBV5-8 and TRBJ2-7; the match to TRBD1 covers 8 bases. CDR3 length: 14 amino acids. V shed 4 bases and J 2 bases; nucleotides not matched to a gene: 5. Germline loops: CDR1 SGHTS, CDR2 YDEGEE. The CDR3 DNA follows: TGTGCCAGCAGCGCACCGGGACAGGCCTACGAGCAGTACTTC. The encoded protein is CASSAPGQAYEQYF.

The chain links TRBV29-1 to TRBJ1-1; TRBD1 agrees at 7 bases. Losses at the gene ends were 6 bases for V and 5 bases for J; bases not matched to a gene: 12. The CDR3 consists of 14 residues. Germline loops: CDR1 SQVTM, CDR2 ANQGSEA. This chain's CDR3 is CSVRAVRGRTEAFF. In DNA, the CDR3 is TGCAGCGTGCGCGCGGTCAGGGGGAGGACTGAAGCTTTCTTT.

CDR3 in DNA: TGTGCCAGTAGTAGAGTCCGGGGACAGAGTAATTCACCCCTCCACTTT. Residues: CASSRVRGQSNSPLHF. The chain carries TRBV19 and TRBJ1-6, with TRBD1 matching over 7 bases. CDR1 and CDR2 from the germline V gene are LNHDA and SQIVND (reference sequence). CDR3 length: 16 amino acids. Trimming cost V 4 bases and J 6 bases; bases outside gene matches: 9.

Concerning this clone itself: The same CDR3 also results from other DNA sequences found in this sample. J is TRBJ1-3 and V is TRBV5-4, with D perhaps TRBD1 (6 bases). Germline values: CDR1 SGHNT, CDR2 YYREEE (reference sequence). The length of the CDR3 is 14 residues. V was pared by 0 bases and J by 2 bases, with 6 bases between. CDR3 sequence reads: CASSLAGAGNTIYF. The CDR3 bases are TGTGCCAGCAGCTTGGCAGGGGCTGGAAACACCATATATTTT.

This chain joins TRBV24-1 and TRBJ2-7, with 7 bases lining up with TRBD2. This CDR3 comprises 15 residues. J gave up 3 bases and V 3 bases, and 7 bases lay outside the gene matches. The V gene's germline CDR1 is KGHDR and CDR2 SFDVKD. The CDR3 DNA reads TGTGCCACCAGTGATCGTAGCGGGTACAGCTACGAGCAGTACTTC. It yields the protein CATSDRSGYSYEQYF.